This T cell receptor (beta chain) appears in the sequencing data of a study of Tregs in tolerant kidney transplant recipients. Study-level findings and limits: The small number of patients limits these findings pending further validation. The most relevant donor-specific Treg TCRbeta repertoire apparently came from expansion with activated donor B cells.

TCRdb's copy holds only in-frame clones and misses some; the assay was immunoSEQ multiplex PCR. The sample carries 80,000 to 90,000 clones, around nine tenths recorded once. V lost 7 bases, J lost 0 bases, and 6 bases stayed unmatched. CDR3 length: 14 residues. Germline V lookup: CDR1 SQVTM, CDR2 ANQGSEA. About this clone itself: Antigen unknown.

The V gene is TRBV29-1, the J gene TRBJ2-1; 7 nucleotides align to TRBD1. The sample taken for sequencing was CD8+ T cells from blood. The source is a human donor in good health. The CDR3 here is CSGTDRSSYNEQFF. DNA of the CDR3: TGCAGCGGAACGGACAGGAGCTCCTACAATGAGCAGTTCTTC.